The 18 T cell receptor beta chains listed next were all sequenced from one sample in a study of blood T cell repertoires in COVID-19. Assay: immunoSEQ multiplex PCR; the TCRdb copy retains only in-frame clones and omits some. This table has more than 95,000 clones, roughly 83% appearing once. Material: peripheral blood. These receptors originate from a human donor in a cohort sampled during active COVID-19.

The chain combines TRBV24-1 with TRBJ2-1; D remains unclear. Trimming removed 3 bases at V and 0 bases at J, with 14 bases between. CDR1 is KGHDR and CDR2 is SFDVKD in the germline V gene. CDR3 length: 17 residues. The CDR3 reads CATSDPRQRNSYNEQFF. CDR3 DNA sequence: TGTGCCACCAGTGATCCGCGGCAGCGAAACTCCTACAATGAGCAGTTCTTC.

The CDR3 loop is CAWAAGKTGRNQPQHF. CDR3 bases: TGTGCCTGGGCAGCTGGGAAGACAGGGCGGAATCAGCCCCAGCATTTT. This chain uses TRBV30 with TRBJ1-5, with 7 bases fitting TRBD1. The germline gives CDR1 GTSNPN, CDR2 SVGIG (reference sequence). Trimming removed 5 bases from V and 4 bases from J; junction bases left unmatched: 14. The CDR3 runs 16 residues.

The J gene is TRBJ2-7, the V gene TRBV7-9; 7 bases are a match to TRBD2. Germline CDR1 is SEHNR and CDR2 is FQNEAQ (reference sequence). The length of the CDR3 is 15 residues. After removal of 5 bases from V and 2 bases from J, the junction contained 9 bases not matched to a gene. In DNA form, the CDR3 reads TGTGCCAGCAGCCCAGGTTCGGGGAGGGCCTACGAGCAGTACTTC. As protein: CASSPGSGRAYEQYF.

V and J are TRBV7-9 and TRBJ2-7; D might be TRBD2 (5 bases). Per the germline V gene, CDR1 is SEHNR and CDR2 is FQNEAQ (reference sequence). V was trimmed by 2 bases and J by 0 bases, leaving 14 bases between them. The CDR3 contains 16 residues. The CDR3 reads CASSLNPTRSSYEQYF. DNA for the CDR3: TGTGCCAGCAGCTTAAATCCAACTAGGAGCTCCTACGAGCAGTACTTC.

The chain joins TRBV4-1 to TRBJ2-3; D gene ambiguous. The V gene's germline CDR1 is MGHRA and CDR2 YSYEKL. The CDR3 runs to 14 residues. Trimming stripped 3 bases from V and 4 bases from J, with 11 bases between. The CDR3 sequence: CASSHETSADTQYF. CDR3 coding DNA: TGCGCCAGCAGCCACGAGACTTCGGCAGATACGCAGTATTTT.

J is TRBJ2-1 and V is TRBV7-9, with 8 bases identical to TRBD2. The V segment lost 5 bases and the J segment 8 bases; nucleotides outside the gene matches: 17. This CDR3 spans 17 amino acids. Looked up from germline, CDR1 is SEHNR and CDR2 is FQNEAQ (reference sequence). CDR3 amino acids: CASSPQPAGVPSDEQFF. The CDR3 DNA is TGTGCCAGCAGCCCGCAGCCAGCGGGAGTCCCCTCGGATGAGCAGTTCTTC.

The rearrangement uses TRBV5-3 and TRBJ2-5; D remains unclear. TRBV5-3 is given ORF status, its function remaining uncertain. V dropped 10 bases and J dropped 2 bases, with 24 bases sitting between them. The CDR3 contains 16 residues. The CDR3 DNA reads as TGTGCCTCAAACGCCCCTCTAGAGCCCCGGCAAGAGACCCAGTACTTC. Translating it yields CASNAPLEPRQETQYF.

The chain recombines TRBV10-1 with TRBJ1-2; TRBD1 is a possible D gene (6 bases). V lost 6 bases and J 4 bases, leaving 12 bases between the germline ends. Germline CDR1 WNHNN, CDR2 SYGVQD (reference sequence). The CDR3 has 13 residues. The CDR3 reads CASSRQAGYGYTF. DNA of the CDR3: TGCGCCAGCAGCCGACAGGCCGGCTATGGCTACACCTTC.

About this clone: The sample contains more than one DNA sequence encoding this CDR3. This chain connects TRBV3-1 (or the pseudogene TRBV3-2) to TRBJ2-7; D gene ambiguous. The ends were cut back, 1 base at V and 6 bases at J, with 4 bases in the middle. The CDR3 consists of 11 residues. Germline CDR1 is LGHDT and CDR2 is YNNKEL (reference sequence). CDR3 residues: CASSQGSEQYF. In nucleotides, the CDR3 is TGTGCCAGCAGCCAAGGGAGCGAGCAGTACTTC.

This clone was observed a handful of times. The rearrangement uses TRBV11-2 and TRBJ2-1; the match to TRBD2 covers 7 bases. The length of the CDR3 is 14 residues. The germline V gene has CDR1 SGHAT and CDR2 FQNNGV. V lost 1 base to trimming and J lost 4 bases; unmatched junction nucleotides: 1. As DNA, the CDR3 is TGTGCCAGCAGCTTAGGGACTAGGTACAATGAGCAGTTCTTC. Protein: CASSLGTRYNEQFF.

This chain uses TRBV5-6 with TRBJ2-2; D perhaps matches TRBD2 (6 bases). This CDR3 has 14 amino acids. CDR1 and CDR2 from the germline V gene are SGHDT and YYEEEE. The V end lost 4 bases, the J end lost 5 bases, and 12 bases lay between the germline ends. CDR3 bases: TGTGCCAGCAGCCGGGGGACTGCGACCGGGGAGCTGTTTTTT. It codes for CASSRGTATGELFF.

The CDR3 protein is CASSRRGYNEQFF. In DNA form, the CDR3 reads TGTGCCAGTAGCCGGCGGGGATACAATGAGCAGTTCTTC. This chain joins TRBV19 and TRBJ2-1, with D possibly matching TRBD2 (6 bases). This CDR3 contains 13 residues. The germline CDR1 and CDR2 sequences are LNHDA and SQIVND (reference sequence). With 6 bases removed from V and 4 bases from J, the gap between germline ends came to 10 bases. Full variable domain (outside the CDR3, taken from reference TRBV19 and TRBJ2-1): DGGITQSPKYLFRKEGQNVTLSCEQNLNHDAMYWYRQDPGQGLRLIYYSQIVNDFQKGDIAEGYSVSREKKESFPLTVTSAQKNPTAFYLCASSRRGYNEQFFGPGTRLTVL.

This clone was detected only a few times. The genes are TRBV7-6 and TRBJ2-7, with TRBD1 matching 12 bases. V trimming: 7 bases; J trimming: 6 bases; junction bases outside the gene matches: 13. Germline V gene sequence: CDR1 SGHVS, CDR2 FNYEAQ. The CDR3 consists of 16 residues. CDR3 coding DNA: TGTGCCAGCACCCCAAACGATGGGACAGGGGGCTCCGAGCAGTACTTC. It specifies CASTPNDGTGGSEQYF. Filled out from reference TRBV7-6 and TRBJ2-7, the complete variable domain reads GAGVSQSPRYKVTKRGQDVALRCDPISGHVSLYWYRQALGQGPEFLTYFNYEAQQDKSGLPNDRFSAERPEGSISTLTIQRTEQRDSAMYRCASTPNDGTGGSEQYFGPGTRLTVT.

Sample share makes this clone medium-sized (0.01 to 0.1%). The CDR3 DNA is TGCAGCGTTGAGGTGTGGGACAGTTCCTACAATGAGCAGTTCTTC. Protein sequence: CSVEVWDSSYNEQFF. The J gene is TRBJ2-1, the V gene TRBV29-1; 7 positions agree with TRBD1. Germline CDR1 reads SQVTM; CDR2 reads ANQGSEA. With 3 bases clipped from V and 1 base from J, the junction kept 6 bases outside the gene matches. The CDR3 loop spans 15 amino acids.

The chain employs TRBV10-3 and TRBJ2-1; 8 positions match TRBD2. From germline, CDR1 is ENHRY and CDR2 SYGVKD. The CDR3 length is 17 residues. After removal of 0 bases from V and 8 bases from J, the junction contained 12 bases not matched to a gene. The CDR3: CAISESTSVAGGDEQFF. The DNA for the CDR3 is TGTGCCATCAGTGAGTCTACTTCGGTGGCGGGAGGTGATGAGCAGTTCTTC.

This chain uses TRBV6-1 with TRBJ1-6; D call uncertain. V was clipped by 1 base and J by 8 bases, with 6 bases between them. Per germline, CDR1 MNHNS and CDR2 SASEGT. The CDR3 sequence is 13 residues long. The CDR3 reads CASSEGRDSPLHF. Written as DNA, the CDR3 is TGTGCCAGCAGTGAAGGGCGGGATTCACCCCTCCACTTT.

The chain is built from TRBV5-6 and TRBJ2-3, with D maybe TRBD2 (6 bases). V lost 7 bases to trimming and J lost 0 bases, with 15 bases between them. The CDR3 runs 15 residues. Looked up from germline, CDR1 is SGHDT and CDR2 is YYEEEE. CDR3 sequence (DNA): TGTGCCAGCTCGGAGGGGACGGTGAGCACAGATACGCAGTATTTT. Protein: CASSEGTVSTDTQYF.

This chain connects TRBV21-1 to TRBJ2-7; the listed D gene, TRBD2, was not tested against the DNA. TRBV21-1 is annotated as a pseudogene. The CDR3 has 19 amino acids. CDR3 region: CASSKDAFVSGTPSYEQYF. The DNA for the CDR3 is TGTGCCAGCAGCAAAGACGCTTTTGTTAGCGGGACCCCCTCCTACGAGCAGTACTTC.